This T cell receptor (beta chain) was recovered during a study of OX40 agonist ivuxolimab in advanced cancers. Turning to the study itself: Three patients responded partially, comprising one with hepatocellular carcinoma and two with cutaneous melanoma.

With respect to this clone: What it binds is not known.

Findings and caveats of the study: Partial responders at 0.1-3.0 mg/kg had among the lowest clonal expansion.

Generated by immunoSEQ multiplex PCR, the TCRdb table keeps only in-frame clones and is missing some. The sample holds tens of thousands of clones, 70% to 90% seen once. Source: CD4+ or CD8+ T cells sorted from blood, taken in a trial of the OX40 agonist ivuxolimab. The TCR originated in an adult with an advanced solid tumor such as melanoma, head and neck, liver or kidney cancer.

The CDR3 loop is CASSLGKGSYEQYF. CDR3 DNA sequence: TGTGCCAGCAGCTTAGGGAAGGGGTCCTACGAGCAGTACTTC. The rearrangement links TRBV7-8 to TRBJ2-7; a possible D gene is TRBD1 (5 bases). Germline assignment: CDR1 SGHVS and CDR2 FQNEAQ. V was cut by 1 base and J by 1 base, with 8 bases left in between. CDR3 length: 14 residues.